The sequence of this T cell receptor beta chain was determined in a study of glioma-infiltrating T cells after dendritic cell vaccination. Overall study context: At biweekly intervals, patients got three intradermal dendritic cell vaccine injections.

Germline-derived CDR1 and CDR2 are MNHEY and SMNVEV (reference sequence). This CDR3 has 13 amino acids. Trimming removed 3 bases at V and 1 base at J, with 6 bases between. The PCR used 60 V beta and 13 J beta primers. Using immunoSEQ multiplex PCR, the repertoire was profiled, and TCRdb retains in-frame clones only, with some absent. Of roughly 83,000 clones in the sample, about nine tenths are singletons; the top ten hold 15% to 18%. This clone was seen a few times. The gene calls are TRBV27 and TRBJ1-1; D remains unclear. The sample consisted of blood, taken before dendritic cell vaccination. The TCR was taken from a human donor with glioblastoma. The CDR3: CASSLGGNTEAFF. In DNA form, the CDR3 reads TGTGCCAGCAGTTTGGGAGGGAACACTGAAGCTTTCTTT.